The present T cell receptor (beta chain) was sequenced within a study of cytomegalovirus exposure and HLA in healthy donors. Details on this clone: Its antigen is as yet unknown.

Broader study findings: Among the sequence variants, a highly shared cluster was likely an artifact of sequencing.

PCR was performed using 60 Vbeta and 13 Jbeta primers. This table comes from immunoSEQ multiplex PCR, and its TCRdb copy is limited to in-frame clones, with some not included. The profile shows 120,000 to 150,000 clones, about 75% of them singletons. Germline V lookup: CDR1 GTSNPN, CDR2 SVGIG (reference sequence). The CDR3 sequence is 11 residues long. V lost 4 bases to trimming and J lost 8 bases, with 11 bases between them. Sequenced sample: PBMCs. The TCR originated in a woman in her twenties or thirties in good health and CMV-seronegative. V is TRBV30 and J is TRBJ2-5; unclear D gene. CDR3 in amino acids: CAWNLLETQYF. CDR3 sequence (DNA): TGTGCCTGGAATCTCCTAGAAACCCAGTACTTC.